The rows below give T cell receptor beta chains drawn from one sample of a study of shared clonotypes between healthy human individuals. Here immunoSEQ multiplex PCR was the method, and the copy in TCRdb shows in-frame clones only, minus some. Found here are some 530,000 clones, more than 65% of them singletons; the top ten hold approximately 11%. Material for sequencing was PBMCs. These TCRs come from a woman between 40 and 50 years old in good health. Some clones in this sample may be carry-over from other donors' samples. Each CDR3 is given with its conserved first and last residue. A D gene is named only where the DNA matches it firmly. A row's size may be missing; if present it is once, few, many or a size class.

v_gene	abundance	j_gene	d_gene	CDR3aa	CDR3nt
TRBV6-5	.	TRBJ2-1	TRBD2	CASSYFPGLAPREQFF	TGTGCCAGCAGTTACTTCCCGGGACTAGCCCCTCGGGAGCAGTTCTTC
TRBV7-9	.	TRBJ2-3	TRBD1	CASSLARQGVDTQYF	TGTGCCAGCAGCTTAGCGAGACAGGGTGTAGATACGCAGTATTTT
TRBV15	.	TRBJ2-7	TRBD2	CATSMGPGGIYEQYF	TGTGCCACCAGCATGGGGCCGGGGGGAATATACGAGCAGTACTTC
TRBV19	many	TRBJ2-3	TRBD2	CASSYEAGVPDTQYF	TGTGCCAGTAGTTACGAGGCGGGAGTTCCAGATACGCAGTATTTT
TRBV18	.	TRBJ2-1	TRBD2	CASSPSGGSGNNEQFF	TGTGCCAGCTCACCATCGGGCGGGAGCGGCAACAATGAGCAGTTCTTC
TRBV7-6	.	TRBJ2-7	.	CASSSRGTSYEQYF	TGTGCCAGCAGCTCGCGGGGTACCTCCTACGAGCAGTACTTC
TRBV6-5	few	TRBJ2-7	.	CASSFSSWGANYEQYF	TGTGCCAGCAGTTTTAGTAGTTGGGGGGCTAACTACGAGCAGTACTTC
TRBV5-1	.	TRBJ2-7	.	CASQEYRESHEQYF	TGCGCCTCCCAGGAATACAGGGAAAGCCACGAGCAGTACTTC
TRBV27	.	TRBJ2-1	TRBD2	CASTPGTTHNEQFF	TGTGCCAGCACCCCCGGGACTACTCACAATGAGCAGTTCTTC
TRBV5-1	.	TRBJ2-7	TRBD2	CASSPERDPYEQYF	TGCGCCAGCAGCCCAGAGCGGGACCCCTACGAGCAGTACTTC
TRBV6-5	.	TRBJ2-7	TRBD2	CASSYSTSGSDYEQYF	TGTGCCAGCAGTTACTCTACTAGCGGGTCTGACTACGAGCAGTACTTC
TRBV10-2	.	TRBJ2-2	.	CASSPTSRAGELFF	TGCGCCAGCAGCCCCACATCTAGGGCCGGGGAGCTGTTTTTT
TRBV9	.	TRBJ2-3	.	CASSPEARTDTQYF	TGTGCCAGCAGCCCCGAAGCGCGAACAGATACGCAGTATTTT
TRBV4-2	.	TRBJ2-1	TRBD2	CASSPSGLAGVDEQFF	TGTGCCAGCAGCCCTTCGGGACTAGCGGGAGTGGATGAGCAGTTCTTC
TRBV7-2	once	TRBJ2-6	.	CASSFIGRISGANVLTF	TGTGCCAGCAGCTTTATTGGACGCATCTCTGGGGCCAACGTCCTGACTTTC
TRBV18	.	TRBJ2-2	TRBD1	CASSPYGQGTGELFF	TGTGCCAGCTCACCATACGGACAGGGGACCGGGGAGCTGTTTTTT